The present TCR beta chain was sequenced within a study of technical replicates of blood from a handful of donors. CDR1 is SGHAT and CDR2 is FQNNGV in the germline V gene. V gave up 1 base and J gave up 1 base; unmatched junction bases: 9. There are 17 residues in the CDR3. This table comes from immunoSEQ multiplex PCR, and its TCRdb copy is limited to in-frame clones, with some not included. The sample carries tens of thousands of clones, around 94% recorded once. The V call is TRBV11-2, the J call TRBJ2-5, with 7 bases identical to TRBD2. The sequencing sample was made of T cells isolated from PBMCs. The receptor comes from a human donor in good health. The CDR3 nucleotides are TGTGCCAGCAGCTTAGTCCCGGGGGAGGGCCTCCAAGAGACCCAGTACTTC. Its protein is CASSLVPGEGLQETQYF.